The rows below give T cell receptor beta chains drawn from one sample of a study of blood T cell repertoires in COVID-19. This table comes from immunoSEQ multiplex PCR, and its TCRdb copy is limited to in-frame clones, with some not included. This table has about 120,000 clones, just under 90% appearing once. The sequenced sample was peripheral blood. All receptors derive from a woman aged 50 to 60 with acute or convalescent COVID-19. The CDR3 runs from the conserved cysteine through the conserved F or W. D genes are given only for firm matches.

v_gene: TRBV9; d_gene: NA; CDR3aa: CASSVGYREYEKLFF
v_gene: TRBV4-3; d_gene: TRBD2; CDR3aa: CASSQDGGGTYNEQFF
v_gene: TRBV5-1; d_gene: TRBD2; CDR3aa: CASSLAAGGNEQFF
v_gene: TRBV4-3; d_gene: TRBD2; CDR3aa: CASARGGLAGDTQYF
v_gene: TRBV7-9; d_gene: TRBD1; CDR3aa: CASSLKTGNTEAFF
v_gene: TRBV24-1; d_gene: NA; CDR3aa: CATSENPGSPLHF
v_gene: TRBV25-1; d_gene: TRBD2; CDR3aa: CASSEMGGPTKNIQYF
v_gene: TRBV11-2; d_gene: NA; CDR3aa: CASSLSDTNSPLHF
v_gene: TRBV24-1; d_gene: NA; CDR3aa: CATSDWGEGQPQHF
v_gene: TRBV28; d_gene: NA; CDR3aa: CASTPPGVLYNEQFF
v_gene: TRBV6-5; d_gene: NA; CDR3aa: CASTPLRNTEAFF
v_gene: TRBV3-1/TRBV3-2; d_gene: TRBD2; CDR3aa: CASSQDRGRGEQYF
v_gene: TRBV7-2; d_gene: TRBD2; CDR3aa: CASSLRSLAGGGNTGELFF
v_gene: TRBV4-3; d_gene: TRBD2; CDR3aa: CASSPQGLAGQNTGELFF
v_gene: TRBV21-1; d_gene: NA; CDR3aa: CASSNANPPGQKNTEAFF
v_gene: TRBV6-5; d_gene: TRBD1; CDR3aa: CASSWTGEAFF
v_gene: TRBV4-3; d_gene: TRBD2; CDR3aa: CASSQVRGGRGTGELFF
v_gene: TRBV11-3; d_gene: NA; CDR3aa: CASSLHHGGNVDNSPLHF
v_gene: TRBV19; d_gene: TRBD2; CDR3aa: CASTQSGTSLNNEQFF
v_gene: TRBV4-1; d_gene: NA; CDR3aa: CASSATGVAGELFF
v_gene: TRBV25-1; d_gene: TRBD1; CDR3aa: CASNTGGYGYTF
v_gene: TRBV6-6; d_gene: TRBD1; CDR3aa: CASRTLQGLDSPLHF
v_gene: TRBV3-1/TRBV3-2; d_gene: NA; CDR3aa: CASSRRDGYTF
v_gene: TRBV6-5; d_gene: TRBD2; CDR3aa: CASRLSGSEQETQYF
v_gene: TRBV10-3; d_gene: TRBD2; CDR3aa: CAISGTSGDLTGELFF
v_gene: TRBV6-5; d_gene: TRBD1; CDR3aa: CASSYSIWTGDYEQYF
v_gene: TRBV19; d_gene: NA; CDR3aa: CASSIKGGAAHPYEQYF